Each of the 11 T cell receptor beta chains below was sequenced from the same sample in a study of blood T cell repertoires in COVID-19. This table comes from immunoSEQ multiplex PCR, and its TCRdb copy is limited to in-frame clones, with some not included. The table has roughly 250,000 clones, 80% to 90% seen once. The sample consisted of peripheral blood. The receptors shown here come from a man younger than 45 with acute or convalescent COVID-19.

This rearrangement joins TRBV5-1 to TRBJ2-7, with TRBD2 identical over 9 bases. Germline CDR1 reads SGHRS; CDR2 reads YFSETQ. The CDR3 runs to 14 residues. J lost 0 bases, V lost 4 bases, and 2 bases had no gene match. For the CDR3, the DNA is TGCGCCAGCAGCCGTAGCGGGAGCTCCTACGAGCAGTACTTC. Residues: CASSRSGSSYEQYF.

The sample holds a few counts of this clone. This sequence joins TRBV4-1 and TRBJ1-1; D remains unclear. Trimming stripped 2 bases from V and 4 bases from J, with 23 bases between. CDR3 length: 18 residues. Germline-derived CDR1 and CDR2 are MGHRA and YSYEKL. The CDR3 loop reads CASSQLVLVRGEVTEAFF. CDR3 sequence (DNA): TGCGCCAGCAGCCAACTAGTCTTAGTGCGAGGTGAGGTCACTGAAGCTTTCTTT.

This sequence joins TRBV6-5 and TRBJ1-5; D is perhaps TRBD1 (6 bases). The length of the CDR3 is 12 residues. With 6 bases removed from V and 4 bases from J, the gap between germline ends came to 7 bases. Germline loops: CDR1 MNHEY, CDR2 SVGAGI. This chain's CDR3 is CASSDRNQPQHF. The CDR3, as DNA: TGTGCCAGCAGCGACAGGAATCAGCCCCAGCATTTT.

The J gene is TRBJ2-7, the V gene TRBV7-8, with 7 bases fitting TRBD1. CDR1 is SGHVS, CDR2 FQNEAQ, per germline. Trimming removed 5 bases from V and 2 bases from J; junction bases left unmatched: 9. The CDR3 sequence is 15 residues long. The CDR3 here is CASSKVQGSAYEQYF. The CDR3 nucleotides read TGTGCCAGCAGCAAGGTACAGGGGTCCGCCTACGAGCAGTACTTC. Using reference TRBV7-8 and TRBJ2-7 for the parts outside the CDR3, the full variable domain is GAGVSQSPRYKVAKRGQDVALRCDPISGHVSLFWYQQALGQGPEFLTYFQNEAQLDKSGLPSDRFFAERPEGSVSTLKIQRTQQEDSAVYLCASSKVQGSAYEQYFGPGTRLTVT.

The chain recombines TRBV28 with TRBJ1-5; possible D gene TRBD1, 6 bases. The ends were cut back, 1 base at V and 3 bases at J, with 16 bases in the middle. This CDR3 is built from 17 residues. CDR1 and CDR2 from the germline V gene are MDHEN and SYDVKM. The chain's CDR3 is CASSLSQGRWDNQPQHF. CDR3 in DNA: TGTGCCAGCAGTTTATCCCAGGGGCGGTGGGACAATCAGCCCCAGCATTTT.

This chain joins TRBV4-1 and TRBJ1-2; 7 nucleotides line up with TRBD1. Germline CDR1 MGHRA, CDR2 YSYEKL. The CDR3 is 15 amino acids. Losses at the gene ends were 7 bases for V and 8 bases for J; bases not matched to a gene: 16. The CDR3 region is CASNSPGQHLHGYTF. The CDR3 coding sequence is TGCGCCAGCAACTCACCGGGACAGCATTTACACGGCTACACCTTC.

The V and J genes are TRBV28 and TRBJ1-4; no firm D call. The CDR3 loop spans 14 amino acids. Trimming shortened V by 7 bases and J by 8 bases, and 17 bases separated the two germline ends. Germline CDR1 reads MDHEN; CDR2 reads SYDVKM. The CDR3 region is CASNPEGRDEKLFF. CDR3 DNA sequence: TGTGCCAGCAATCCCGAAGGGAGAGACGAAAAACTGTTTTTT.

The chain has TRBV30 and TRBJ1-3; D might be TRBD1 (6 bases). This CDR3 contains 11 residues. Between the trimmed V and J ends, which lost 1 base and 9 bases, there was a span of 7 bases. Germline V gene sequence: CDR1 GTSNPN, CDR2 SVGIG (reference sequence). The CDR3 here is CAWSGQVTIYF. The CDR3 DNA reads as TGTGCCTGGAGTGGACAGGTCACCATATATTTT. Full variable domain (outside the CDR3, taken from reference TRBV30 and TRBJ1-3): SQTIHQWPATLVQPVGSPLSLECTVEGTSNPNLYWYRQAAGRGLQLLFYSVGIGQISSEVPQNLSASRPQDRQFILSSKKLLLSDSGFYLCAWSGQVTIYFGEGSWLTVV.

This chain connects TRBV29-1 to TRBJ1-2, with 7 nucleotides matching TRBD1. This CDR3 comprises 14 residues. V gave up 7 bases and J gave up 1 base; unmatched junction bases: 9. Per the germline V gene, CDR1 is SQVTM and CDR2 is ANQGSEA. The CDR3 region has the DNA TGCAGCGCCCCTCTGACAGGGTATAACTATGGCTACACCTTC. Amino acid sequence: CSAPLTGYNYGYTF.

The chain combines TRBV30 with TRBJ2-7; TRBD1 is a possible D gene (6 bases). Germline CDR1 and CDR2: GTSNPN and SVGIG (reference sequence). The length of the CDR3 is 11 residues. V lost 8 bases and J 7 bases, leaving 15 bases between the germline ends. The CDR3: CADRRGWEQYF. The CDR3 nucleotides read TGTGCCGACCGCAGGGGTTGGGAGCAGTACTTC.

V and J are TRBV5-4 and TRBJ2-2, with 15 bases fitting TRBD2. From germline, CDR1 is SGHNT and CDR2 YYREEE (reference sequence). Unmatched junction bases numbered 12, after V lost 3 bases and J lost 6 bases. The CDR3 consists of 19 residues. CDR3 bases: TGTGCCAGCAGCTATAGTATGCCCCGGACTAGCGGGAGGGCCGGGGAGCTGTTTTTT. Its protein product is CASSYSMPRTSGRAGELFF.